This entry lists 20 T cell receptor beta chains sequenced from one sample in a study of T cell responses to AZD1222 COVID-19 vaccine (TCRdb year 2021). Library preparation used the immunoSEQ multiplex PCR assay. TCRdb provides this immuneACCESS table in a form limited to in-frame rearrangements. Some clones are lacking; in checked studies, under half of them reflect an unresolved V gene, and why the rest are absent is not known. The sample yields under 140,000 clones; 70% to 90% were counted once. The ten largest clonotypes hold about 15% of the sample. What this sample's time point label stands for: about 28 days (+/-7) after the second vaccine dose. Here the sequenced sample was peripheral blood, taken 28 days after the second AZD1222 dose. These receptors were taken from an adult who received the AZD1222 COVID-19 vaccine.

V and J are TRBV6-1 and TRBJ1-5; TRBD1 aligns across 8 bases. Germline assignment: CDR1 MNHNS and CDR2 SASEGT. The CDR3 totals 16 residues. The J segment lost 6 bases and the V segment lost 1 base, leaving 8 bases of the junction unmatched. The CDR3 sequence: CASSEVGQGGGQPQHF. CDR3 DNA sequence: TGTGCCAGCAGTGAAGTTGGACAGGGAGGCGGTCAGCCCCAGCATTTT.

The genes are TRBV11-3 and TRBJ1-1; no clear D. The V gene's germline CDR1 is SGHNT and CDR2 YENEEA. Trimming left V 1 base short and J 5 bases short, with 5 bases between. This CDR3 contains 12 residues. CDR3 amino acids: CASSLGRTEAFF. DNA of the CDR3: TGTGCCAGCAGCTTAGGACGGACTGAAGCTTTCTTT.

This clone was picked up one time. CDR3 protein: CASSTLTSGGLNPYNEQFF. Written as DNA, the CDR3 is TGTGCCAGTAGTACCCTTACTAGCGGGGGCCTTAATCCTTACAATGAGCAGTTCTTC. J is TRBJ2-1 and V is TRBV19; 11 positions agree with TRBD2. Germline values: CDR1 LNHDA, CDR2 SQIVND (reference sequence). The V and J ends lost 4 bases and 4 bases, in that order; junction bases with no gene match: 15. This CDR3 is 19 amino acids long.

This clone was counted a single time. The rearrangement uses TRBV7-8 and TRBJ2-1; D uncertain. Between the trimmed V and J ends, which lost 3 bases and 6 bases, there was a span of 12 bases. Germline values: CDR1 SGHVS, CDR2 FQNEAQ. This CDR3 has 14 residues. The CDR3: CASSFLSHGNEQFF. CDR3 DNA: TGTGCCAGCAGCTTTTTGAGCCACGGCAATGAGCAGTTCTTC.

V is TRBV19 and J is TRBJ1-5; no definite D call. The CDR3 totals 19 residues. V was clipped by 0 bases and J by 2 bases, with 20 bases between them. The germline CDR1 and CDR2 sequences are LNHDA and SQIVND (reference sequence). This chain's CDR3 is CASSIDPGLGAGRNQPQHF. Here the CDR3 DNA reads TGTGCCAGTAGTATAGATCCTGGACTCGGCGCAGGCCGCAATCAGCCCCAGCATTTT.

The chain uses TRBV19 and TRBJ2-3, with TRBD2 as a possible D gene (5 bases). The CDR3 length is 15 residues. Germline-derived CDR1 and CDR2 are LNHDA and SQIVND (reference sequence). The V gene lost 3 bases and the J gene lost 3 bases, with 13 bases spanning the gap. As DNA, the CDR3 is TGTGCCAGTAGTATCCAGGACTCGAGGACAGATACGCAGTATTTT. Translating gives CASSIQDSRTDTQYF.

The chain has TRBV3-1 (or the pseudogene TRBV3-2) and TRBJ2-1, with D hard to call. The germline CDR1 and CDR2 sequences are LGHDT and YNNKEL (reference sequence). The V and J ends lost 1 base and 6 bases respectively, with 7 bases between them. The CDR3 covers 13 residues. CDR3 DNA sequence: TGTGCCAGCAGCCAAGGGCGGACCAATGAGCAGTTCTTC. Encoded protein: CASSQGRTNEQFF.

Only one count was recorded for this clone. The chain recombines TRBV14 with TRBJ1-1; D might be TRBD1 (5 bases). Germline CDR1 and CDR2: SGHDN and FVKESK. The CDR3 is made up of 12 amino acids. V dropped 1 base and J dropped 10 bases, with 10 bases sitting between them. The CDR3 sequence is CASSQAGRGAFF. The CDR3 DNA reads TGTGCCAGCAGCCAAGCGGGACGTGGAGCTTTCTTT.

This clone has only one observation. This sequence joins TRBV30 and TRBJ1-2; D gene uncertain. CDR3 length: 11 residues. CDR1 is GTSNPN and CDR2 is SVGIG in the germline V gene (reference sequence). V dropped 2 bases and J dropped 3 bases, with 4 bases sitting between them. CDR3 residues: CAWSTYYGYTF. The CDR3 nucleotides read TGTGCCTGGAGTACCTACTATGGCTACACCTTC.

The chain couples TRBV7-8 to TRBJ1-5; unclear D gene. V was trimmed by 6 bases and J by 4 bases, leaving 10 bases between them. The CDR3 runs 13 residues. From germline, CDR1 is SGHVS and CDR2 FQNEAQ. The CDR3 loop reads CASRKQGNQPQHF. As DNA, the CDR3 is TGTGCCAGCAGAAAACAAGGAAATCAGCCCCAGCATTTT.

The CDR3 region has the DNA TGCGCCAGCAGCTTGAGTGGGGGCGAGACTAATGAAAAACTGTTTTTT. Protein: CASSLSGGETNEKLFF. The genes are TRBV5-1 and TRBJ1-4, with D possibly being TRBD1 (6 bases). Trimming cost V 1 base and J 2 bases, with 12 bases left between them. The CDR3 sequence is 16 residues long. The germline gives CDR1 SGHRS, CDR2 YFSETQ.

The CDR3 DNA follows: TGTGCCAGCAGTAAGGGGGCGAGAGGCAATCAGCCCCAGCATTTT. Its translation is CASSKGARGNQPQHF. This chain connects TRBV2 to TRBJ1-5; TRBD1 matches at 7 bases. From germline, CDR1 is SNHLY and CDR2 FYNNEI. The CDR3 covers 15 residues. The junction had 6 bases not matched to a gene; V was cut back by 5 bases and J by 2 bases. Supplemented by reference TRBV2 and TRBJ1-5, the full variable domain reads EPEVTQTPSHQVTQMGQEVILRCVPISNHLYFYWYRQILGQKVEFLVSFYNNEISEKSEIFDDQFSVERPDGSNFTLKIRSTKLEDSAMYFCASSKGARGNQPQHFGDGTRLSIL.

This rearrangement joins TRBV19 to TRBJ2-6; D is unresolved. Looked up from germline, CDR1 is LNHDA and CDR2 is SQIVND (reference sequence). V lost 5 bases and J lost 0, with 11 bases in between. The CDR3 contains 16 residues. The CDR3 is CASSGLASSGANVLTF. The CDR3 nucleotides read TGTGCCAGTAGTGGTCTGGCCAGCTCTGGGGCCAACGTCCTGACTTTC.

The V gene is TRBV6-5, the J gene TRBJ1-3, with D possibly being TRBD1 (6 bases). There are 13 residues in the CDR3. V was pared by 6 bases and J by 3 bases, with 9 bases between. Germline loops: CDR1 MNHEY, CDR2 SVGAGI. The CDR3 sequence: CASRGGDGNTIYF. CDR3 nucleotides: TGTGCCAGCAGAGGGGGTGATGGAAACACCATATATTTT.

CDR3 sequence reads: CASTFSLAGAGELFF. DNA for the CDR3: TGCGCCAGCACCTTTTCTTTGGCTGGCGCCGGGGAGCTGTTTTTT. The V call is TRBV5-1, the J call TRBJ2-2, with D unresolved. Germline V gene sequence: CDR1 SGHRS, CDR2 YFSETQ. V shed 6 bases and J shed 6 bases, with 18 bases lying between them. The CDR3 has 15 residues.

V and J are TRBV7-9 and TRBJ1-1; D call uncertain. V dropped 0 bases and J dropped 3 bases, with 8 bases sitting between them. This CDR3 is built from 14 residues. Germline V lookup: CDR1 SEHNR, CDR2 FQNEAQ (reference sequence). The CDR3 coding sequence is TGTGCCAGCAGCTTAGCGTCCGAAGACACTGAAGCTTTCTTT. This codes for CASSLASEDTEAFF.

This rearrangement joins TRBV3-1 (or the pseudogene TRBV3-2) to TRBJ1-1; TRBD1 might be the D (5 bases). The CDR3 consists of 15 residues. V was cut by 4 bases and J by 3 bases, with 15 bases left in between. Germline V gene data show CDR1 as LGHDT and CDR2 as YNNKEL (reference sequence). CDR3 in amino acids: CASSRLAGGDTEAFF. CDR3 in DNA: TGTGCCAGCAGCCGCCTCGCGGGGGGGGACACTGAAGCTTTCTTT.

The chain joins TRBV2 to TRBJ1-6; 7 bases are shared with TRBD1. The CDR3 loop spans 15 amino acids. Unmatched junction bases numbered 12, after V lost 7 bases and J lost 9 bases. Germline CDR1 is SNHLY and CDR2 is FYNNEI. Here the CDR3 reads CASTIRDSGSSPLHF. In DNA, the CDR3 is TGTGCCAGCACCATTAGGGACAGCGGTAGTTCACCCCTCCACTTT.

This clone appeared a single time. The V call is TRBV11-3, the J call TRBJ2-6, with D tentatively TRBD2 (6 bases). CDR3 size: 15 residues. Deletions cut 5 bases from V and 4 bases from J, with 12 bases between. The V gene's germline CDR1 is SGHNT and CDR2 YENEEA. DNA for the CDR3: TGTGCCAGCAGCGAGGGGAGGTTCGGGGCCAACGTCCTGACTTTC. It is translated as CASSEGRFGANVLTF.

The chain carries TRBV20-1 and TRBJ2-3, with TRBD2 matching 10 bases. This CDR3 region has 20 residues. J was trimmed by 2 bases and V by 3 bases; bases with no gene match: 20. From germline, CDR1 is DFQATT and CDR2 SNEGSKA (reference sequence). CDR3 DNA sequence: TGCAGTGCTAGTGTTGGGGAGGTCCTAGCGGGGGCCGGCTTCACAGATACGCAGTATTTT. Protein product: CSASVGEVLAGAGFTDTQYF.